The source of this TCR beta chain is a study of CD8 T cells in seronegative destructive rheumatoid arthritis (dated by TCRdb to the early 2020s). General notes on the study: At the time of sampling, seven of the eight CND-RA patients were on biological drugs. Rather than undergoing new sequencing, the seropositive RA, seronegative RA and healthy control comparison cohorts were drawn from an earlier published TCRbeta dataset. Peripheral CD8+ TCRbeta repertoires of CCP-negative destructive rheumatoid arthritis (CND-RA) patients were compared with newly diagnosed seropositive RA, seronegative RA and healthy controls. Here is what the overall study found, with its caveats: Across the 110,000 or so clonotypes tested, no public clonotype enrichment survived Benjamini-Hochberg correction. The small size of the CND-RA cohort was noted as a limitation of the study. The authors read the apparently distinct set of enriched public clonotypes carried by CND-RA patients as support for a separate disease subset. With age adjusted for, CD8+ TCRbeta repertoires in CND-RA patients appeared less diverse and more clonal than repertoires in other RA subtypes. More CMV-reactive and fewer influenza A-reactive CD8+ TCRbeta sequences were observed in CND-RA repertoires than in controls and other RA subtypes. Without diagnostic samples, TCR repertoire differences may partly reflect poor disease control over the years rather than being present at onset.

TCRbeta sequencing used genomic DNA from CD8+ cells, following the manufacturer's instructions. A genomics technology centre in Finland ran the TCRbeta sequencing, which was done with the immunoSEQ assay. Under the source paper's analysis protocol: Clonotype tables from the immunoSEQ preprocessing pipeline were converted to VDJtools format, and non-productive clonotypes were removed. Samples below 10,000 reads were excluded and the rest subsampled to 10,000 reads; most of the eight CND-RA samples passed. The VDJtools CalcDiversityStats function was applied to data subsampled to 10,000 reads to calculate Shannon-Wiener, Simpson and clonality indices. To infer antigen specificity, non-singleton TCRbeta clonotypes were hard-matched against VDJdb, with no mismatches permitted. CDR3 sequences that differed by a single amino acid (Hamming distance 1) were grouped into clusters that potentially share antigen targets. Group enrichment of public clonotypes was tested with one-sided Fisher's exact tests after groups were resampled to six samples, with the procedure repeated ten times. The clones in this table, taken by TCRdb from immuneACCESS, are in-frame only. Not every clone is retained; where verified, under half of the shortfall comes from an unresolved V gene, and the cause of the rest is unknown. The V and J calls and clone size come from that table; D and trimming were worked out from the DNA. In this sample the table shows 13,000 or so clones, less than 90% of which occur a single time. The ten largest clones capture about 30% of the sample.

V is reduced by 3 bases and J by 4 bases, leaving a spacing of 15 bases between them. CDR1 SNHLY and CDR2 FYNNEI were looked up in the germline V gene. The CDR3 measures 15 amino acids from cysteine to phenylalanine. Just CDR3 DNA is preserved here, 45 bases in frame from base 1. In regard to this clone: No antigen is known for it. Base qualities are missing; no much larger clone stands one base away.

A negative result on the clinical CCP2 antibody test was shown by CND-RA patients, and progression of joint destruction was observed despite active therapy. All CND-RA patients were characterized by typical joint destruction in wrists and ankles and by failure of conventional anti-rheumatic therapy. Sampling of CND-RA patients was performed not at diagnosis but after long disease histories, which spanned decades in several cases. About 50 millilitres of EDTA-anticoagulated peripheral blood were drawn from each patient. Density gradient separation with Ficoll-Paque PLUS was used to isolate peripheral blood mononuclear cells. AutoMACS magnetic bead positive selection was used to isolate CD8+ cells from fresh or cryopreserved PBMCs, and purity was verified by flow cytometry. Genomic DNA was extracted with Nucleospin Tissue or Tissue XS kits and quantified on a Qubit 2.0 fluorometer.

Specimen: CD8+ T cells from blood. The V and J segments used are TRBV2 and TRBJ1-2; the D gene cannot be resolved reliably. This sequence was found in a woman between 30 and 55 years old with seronegative destructive rheumatoid arthritis. DNA sequence: TGTGCCAGCAGTGAGGATCCCATATCGGGCTATGGCTACACCTTC. Its translation is CASSEDPISGYGYTF.